Following are 12 T cell receptor beta chains from one sample sequenced in a study of blood T cells in healthy people across ages. Primers used in a second PCR of about 6 to 11 cycles were a sample-barcoded 5' primer and a J-beta primer mix. TCRdb re-derived calls from the 5' RACE reads in MiXCR, one entry per CDR3 protein. This repertoire shows hundreds of thousands of distinct CDR3 sequences, about 54% found once; its top ten account for around 37%. Sequenced sample: blood. These receptors were taken from a man aged 60 to 75 in good health.

The J gene is TRBJ2-5, the V gene TRBV4-1, with D uncertain. V dropped 1 base and J dropped 6 bases, with 9 bases sitting between them. This CDR3 has 13 amino acids. The V gene's germline CDR1 is MGHRA and CDR2 YSYEKL. The CDR3 spells CASSQAFEKTQYF. The CDR3 DNA follows: TGCGCCAGCAGCCAAGCTTTTGAAAAGACCCAGTACTTC.

The chain couples TRBV2 to TRBJ1-2; D call uncertain. Trimming removed 7 bases at V and 3 bases at J, with 6 bases between. The CDR3 extends over 11 amino acids. CDR1 and CDR2 (germline): SNHLY, FYNNEI. CDR3 sequence reads: CASTEHYGYTF. The CDR3 nucleotides are TGTGCCAGCACCGAGCACTATGGCTACACCTTC.

The chain has TRBV11-2 and TRBJ1-2; perhaps TRBD1 as D (6 bases). The ends were cut back, 4 bases at V and 6 bases at J, with 9 bases in the middle. Germline V CDR1 and CDR2: SGHAT, FQNNGV. CDR3 size: 12 residues. CDR3 DNA sequence: TGTGCCAGCAGCTATACAGGGAATGGCTACACCTTC. Residues: CASSYTGNGYTF.

The rearrangement links TRBV9 to TRBJ2-1; 7 bases line up with TRBD2. This CDR3 spans 16 amino acids. Losses at the gene ends were 3 bases for V and 0 bases for J; bases not matched to a gene: 6. Germline-derived CDR1 and CDR2 are SGDLS and YYNGEE. The CDR3 spells CASSDVGGFSYNEQFF. In DNA form, the CDR3 reads TGTGCCAGCAGCGATGTGGGGGGGTTCTCCTACAATGAGCAGTTCTTC.

The CDR3 sequence: CASSYGTSPHVLTF. The CDR3 DNA sequence: TGTGCCAGCAGTTATGGGACTAGTCCCCACGTCCTGACTTTC. The chain couples TRBV12-3 or TRBV12-4 to TRBJ2-6; 8 positions agree with TRBD2. The CDR3 has 14 amino acids. V shed 4 bases and J 11 bases; nucleotides not matched to a gene: 7.

This clonotype occurred many times. The chain uses TRBV5-6 and TRBJ2-1; 11 bases agree with TRBD1. The ends lost 4 bases at V and 4 bases at J; junction bases unmatched: 1. CDR3 size: 14 residues. Per germline, CDR1 SGHDT and CDR2 YYEEEE. The CDR3 protein is CASSGQGAYNEQFF. CDR3 nucleotides: TGTGCCAGCAGCGGACAGGGGGCGTACAATGAGCAGTTCTTC. Based on the CDR3 plus reference TRBV5-6 and TRBJ2-1, the full variable domain is DAGVTQSPTHLIKTRGQQVTLRCSPKSGHDTVSWYQQALGQGPQFIFQYYEEEERQRGNFPDRFSGHQFPNYSSELNVNALLLGDSALYLCASSGQGAYNEQFFGPGTRLTVL.

This clonotype came up a few times. The junction and the germline gene differ at one end; a read error may be behind it. The genes are TRBV25-1 and TRBJ1-2; D remains ambiguous. This CDR3 has 14 residues. The germline V gene has CDR1 MGHDK and CDR2 SYGVNS. This chain's CDR3 is CARSLRRRNYDYTF. CDR3 DNA: TGTGCCAGGTCTCTCCGACGGCGAAACTATGACTACACCTTC.

The CDR3 loop reads CASSPGLAGPYQETQYF. As DNA, the CDR3 is TGTGCCAGCAGTCCTGGACTAGCCGGGCCATACCAAGAGACCCAGTACTTC. The V call is TRBV28, the J call TRBJ2-5; 8 nucleotides match TRBD2. This CDR3 spans 17 amino acids. V trimming: 5 bases; J trimming: 0 bases; junction bases outside the gene matches: 11. Germline V lookup: CDR1 MDHEN, CDR2 SYDVKM.

CDR3 bases: TGTGCCAGCAGCCTCACTAGCGTGACGCAGTATTTT. Encoded protein: CASSLTSVTQYF. This chain connects TRBV11-2 to TRBJ2-3; TRBD2 matches at 7 bases. J was trimmed by 9 bases and V by 5 bases; bases with no gene match: 5. This CDR3 is built from 12 residues. Germline V gene lookup returns CDR1 SGHAT and CDR2 FQNNGV.

This rearrangement joins TRBV10-3 to TRBJ2-3; D ambiguous. Germline V gives CDR1 ENHRY, CDR2 SYGVKD. With 2 bases removed from V and 0 bases from J, the gap between germline ends came to 6 bases. There are 14 residues in the CDR3. CDR3 coding DNA: TGTGCCATCAGTGAGGGCCTTAGCACAGATACGCAGTATTTT. Protein sequence: CAISEGLSTDTQYF.

This clonotype was counted only a few times. The chain recombines TRBV9 with TRBJ2-3, with 8 positions matching TRBD2. CDR1 and CDR2 from the germline V gene are SGDLS and YYNGEE. The CDR3 length is 16 residues. V dropped 0 bases and J dropped 2; count of bases not matched to a gene: 5. As DNA, the CDR3 is TGTGCCAGCAGCGTAGCCCCGGGGGGGCCCACAGATACGCAGTATTTT. Protein: CASSVAPGGPTDTQYF.

The gene calls are TRBV4-1 and TRBJ2-3, with D possibly being TRBD1 (5 bases). CDR1 MGHRA and CDR2 YSYEKL come from the germline V gene. The CDR3 sequence is 15 residues long. V was cut by 1 base and J by 6 bases, with 14 bases left in between. The CDR3 sequence: CASSQAPAGMDTQYF. DNA of the CDR3: TGCGCCAGCAGCCAAGCCCCGGCAGGGATGGATACGCAGTATTTT.